The present entry profiles one T cell receptor beta chain with its context. Its antigen is not known. The record originates from a study of cytomegalovirus exposure and HLA in healthy donors. Study-level results: It was found in a later analysis that first-cohort TCR clusters tended to co-occur in the 100 to 150 validation repertoires. Under in vitro conditions, three CMV-associated chains were confirmed as specific for CMV antigens. Both high specificity and high sensitivity reportedly marked the classifier's diagnosis of cytomegalovirus status. The study listed 164 cytomegalovirus-associated TCR beta chains.

Sequenced by immunoSEQ multiplex PCR; TCRdb stores in-frame clones only, minus some. Among 220,000 or so clones listed, approximately 83% were seen once. This CDR3 spans 15 amino acids. The ends were cut back, 1 base at V and 0 bases at J, with 9 bases in the middle. Germline V gene lookup returns CDR1 MDHEN and CDR2 SYDVKM. Input material: PBMCs. The V and J genes are TRBV28 and TRBJ1-1; D is unclear. The TCR originated in a woman in her 30s in good health and CMV-seropositive. For the CDR3, the DNA is TGTGCCAGCAGTTTATATCGGGGATTGAACACTGAAGCTTTCTTT. Residues: CASSLYRGLNTEAFF. The full variable domain, rest sourced from reference TRBV28 and TRBJ1-1, is DVKVTQSSRYLVKRTGEKVFLECVQDMDHENMFWYRQDPGLGLRLIYFSYDVKMKEKGDIPEGYSVSREKKERFSLILESASTNQTSMYLCASSLYRGLNTEAFFGQGTRLTVV.